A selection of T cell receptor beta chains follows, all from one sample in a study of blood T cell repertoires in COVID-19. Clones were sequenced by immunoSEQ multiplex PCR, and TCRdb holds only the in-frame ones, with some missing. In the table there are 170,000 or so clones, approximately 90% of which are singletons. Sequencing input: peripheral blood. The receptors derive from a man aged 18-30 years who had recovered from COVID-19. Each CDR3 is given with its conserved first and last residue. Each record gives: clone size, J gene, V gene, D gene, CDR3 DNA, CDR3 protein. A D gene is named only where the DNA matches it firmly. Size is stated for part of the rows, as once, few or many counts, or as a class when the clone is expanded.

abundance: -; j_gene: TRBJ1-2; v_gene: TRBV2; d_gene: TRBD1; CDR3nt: TGTGCCAGCAGTGAAAGACAGGGGAATGGCTACACCTTC; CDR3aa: CASSERQGNGYTF
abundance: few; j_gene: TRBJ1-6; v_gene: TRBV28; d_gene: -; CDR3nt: TGTGCCAGCAGTTTTCTCTTATCACCCCTCCACTTT; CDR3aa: CASSFLLSPLHF
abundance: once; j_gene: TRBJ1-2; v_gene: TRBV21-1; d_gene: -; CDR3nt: TGTGCCAGTATCTCAACTCGGACAGGGAGGTACTATGGCTACACCTTC; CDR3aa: CASISTRTGRYYGYTF
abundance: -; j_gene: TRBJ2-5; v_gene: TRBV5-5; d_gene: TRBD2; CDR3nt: TGTGCCAGCAGCTTGGTTTGGCTAGCGGGACAAGAGACCCAGTACTTC; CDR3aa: CASSLVWLAGQETQYF
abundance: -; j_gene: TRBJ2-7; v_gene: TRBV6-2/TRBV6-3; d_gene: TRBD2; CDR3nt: TGTGCCAGCAGTTACGGGCTAGCGGGAGGGCCTTACGAGCAGTACTTC; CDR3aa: CASSYGLAGGPYEQYF
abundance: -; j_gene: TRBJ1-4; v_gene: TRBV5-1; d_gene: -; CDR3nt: TGCGCCAGCAGCCCGGGAGGGGGGTTGAATGAAAAACTGTTTTTT; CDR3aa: CASSPGGGLNEKLFF
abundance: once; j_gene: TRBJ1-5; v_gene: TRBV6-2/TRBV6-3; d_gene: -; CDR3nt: TGTGCCAGCAGTTACTTCGGGATAGGACAGCCCCAGCATTTT; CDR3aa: CASSYFGIGQPQHF
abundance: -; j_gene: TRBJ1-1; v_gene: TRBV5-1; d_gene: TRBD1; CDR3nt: TGCGCCAGCAGCGTGGGACAGGGGTTGACTGAAGCTTTCTTT; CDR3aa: CASSVGQGLTEAFF
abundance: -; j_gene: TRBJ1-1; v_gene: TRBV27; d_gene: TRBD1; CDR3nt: TGTGCCAGCAGTTTATGGCAGGGGGCATTGACTGAAGCTTTCTTT; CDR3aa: CASSLWQGALTEAFF
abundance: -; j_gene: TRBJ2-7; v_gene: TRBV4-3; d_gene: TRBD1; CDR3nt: TGCGCCAGCAGCCAGTGGACAGGGTCAAACGAGCAGTACTTC; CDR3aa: CASSQWTGSNEQYF
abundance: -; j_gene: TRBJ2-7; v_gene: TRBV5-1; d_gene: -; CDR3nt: TGCGCCAGCAGCCCCGGGACACGGTTCGGCGAGCAGTACTTC; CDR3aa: CASSPGTRFGEQYF
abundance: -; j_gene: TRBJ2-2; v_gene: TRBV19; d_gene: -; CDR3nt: TGTGCCAGTAGTATAGGGTCGGGAACCGGGGAGCTGTTTTTT; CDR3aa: CASSIGSGTGELFF
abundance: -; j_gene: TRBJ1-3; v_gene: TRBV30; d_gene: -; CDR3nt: TGTGCCTGGAAGGGACTTGGAAACACCATATATTTT; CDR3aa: CAWKGLGNTIYF
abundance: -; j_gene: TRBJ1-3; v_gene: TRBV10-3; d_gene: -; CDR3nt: TGTGCCATCAGGATGGGAGCCTCTGGAAACACCATATATTTT; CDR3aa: CAIRMGASGNTIYF
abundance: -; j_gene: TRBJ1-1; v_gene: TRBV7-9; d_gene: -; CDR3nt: TGTGCCAGCAGCTTAACCCAGGGTGTCACTGAAGCTTTCTTT; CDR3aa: CASSLTQGVTEAFF
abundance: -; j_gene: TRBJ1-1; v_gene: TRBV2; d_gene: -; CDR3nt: TGTGCCAGCAGCCGGCCAGGGGAAGGGCCTGAAGCTTTCTTT; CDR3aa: CASSRPGEGPEAFF
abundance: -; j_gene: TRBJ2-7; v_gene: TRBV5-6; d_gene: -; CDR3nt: TGTGCCAGCAGCTTGGATCAGGGGTGGTACGAGCAGTACTTC; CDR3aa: CASSLDQGWYEQYF
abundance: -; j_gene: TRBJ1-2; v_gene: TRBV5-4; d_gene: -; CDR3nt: TGTGCCAGCAGCTTGGAAGAGTTGGGGCTGGTGAACTATGGCTACACCTTC; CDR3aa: CASSLEELGLVNYGYTF
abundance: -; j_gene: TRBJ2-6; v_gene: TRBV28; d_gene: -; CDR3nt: TGTGCCAGCAGTGCCAGGGTGCGTGGGGCCAACGTCCTGACTTTC; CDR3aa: CASSARVRGANVLTF
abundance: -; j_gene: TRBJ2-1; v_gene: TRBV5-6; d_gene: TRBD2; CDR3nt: TGTGCCAGCAGTCCCCTAGCGGGAGGTTACAATGAGCAGTTCTTC; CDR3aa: CASSPLAGGYNEQFF
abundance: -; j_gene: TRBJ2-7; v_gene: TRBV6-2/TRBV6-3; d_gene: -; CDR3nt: TGTGCCAGCAGTGGGGGGACAGTCAGGTTTTACGAGCAGTACTTC; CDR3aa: CASSGGTVRFYEQYF
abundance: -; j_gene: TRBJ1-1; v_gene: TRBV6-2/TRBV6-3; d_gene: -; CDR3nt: TGTGCCAGCAGCTCGGGGGGACGGACTGAAGCTTTCTTT; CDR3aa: CASSSGGRTEAFF
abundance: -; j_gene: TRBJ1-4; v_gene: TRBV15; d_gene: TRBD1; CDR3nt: TGTGCCACCAGCTTCCGACAGGGTGAGGCTGAAAAACTGTTTTTT; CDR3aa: CATSFRQGEAEKLFF
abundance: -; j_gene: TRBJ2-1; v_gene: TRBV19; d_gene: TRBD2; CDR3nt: TGTGCCAGTAGGTCTAGCGGGAGGGCCGTGGGGGGGCAGTTCTTC; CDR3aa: CASRSSGRAVGGQFF
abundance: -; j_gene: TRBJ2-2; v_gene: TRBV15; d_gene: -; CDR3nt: TGTGCCACCAGCAGTAGCAGCGGGGAGCTGTTTTTT; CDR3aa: CATSSSSGELFF
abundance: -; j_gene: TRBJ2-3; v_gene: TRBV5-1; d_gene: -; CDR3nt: TGCGCCAGCAGCTTCCGGGAAGGAGATACGCAGTATTTT; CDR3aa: CASSFREGDTQYF
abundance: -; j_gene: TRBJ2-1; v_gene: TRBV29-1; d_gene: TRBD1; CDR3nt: TGCAGCTTCTGGACAGGGGCCAATGAGCAGTTCTTC; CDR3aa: CSFWTGANEQFF
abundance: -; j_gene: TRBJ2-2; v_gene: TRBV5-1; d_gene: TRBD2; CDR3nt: TGCGCCAGCAGCCTCCGGGACTATGCGAACACCGGGGAGCTGTTTTTT; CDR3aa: CASSLRDYANTGELFF
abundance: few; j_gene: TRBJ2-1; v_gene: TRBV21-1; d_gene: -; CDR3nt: TGTGCCAGCAGCAAGCGGGGACTAGCGGGACCTTACAATGAGCAGTTCTTC; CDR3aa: CASSKRGLAGPYNEQFF
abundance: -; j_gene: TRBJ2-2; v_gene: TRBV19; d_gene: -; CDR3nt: TGTGCCAGTCGGACAGAGTACACCGGGGAGCTGTTTTTT; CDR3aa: CASRTEYTGELFF
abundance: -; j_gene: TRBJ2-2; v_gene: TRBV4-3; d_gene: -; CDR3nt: TGCGCCAGCAGCCAAGAATTGAGGCTAGGCCCCGGGGAGCTGTTTTTT; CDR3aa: CASSQELRLGPGELFF
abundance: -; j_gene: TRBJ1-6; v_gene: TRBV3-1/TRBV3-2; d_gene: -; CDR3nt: TGTGCCAGCAGGCGGGTAGACGATTCACCCCTCCACTTT; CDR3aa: CASRRVDDSPLHF
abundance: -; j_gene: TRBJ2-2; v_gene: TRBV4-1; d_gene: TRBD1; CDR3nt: TGCGCCAGCAGCCAAGACCAACCAACAGGGGGGTGGACCGGGGAGCTGTTTTTT; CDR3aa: CASSQDQPTGGWTGELFF
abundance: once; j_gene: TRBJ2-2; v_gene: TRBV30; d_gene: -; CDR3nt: TGTGCCTGGTGGGGCAGAGGGGGCGGGGAGCTGTTTTTT; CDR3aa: CAWWGRGGGELFF
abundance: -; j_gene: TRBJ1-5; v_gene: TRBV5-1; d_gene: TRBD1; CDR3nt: TGCGCCAGCAGCTTCACAGGGGAAAATCAGCCCCAGCATTTT; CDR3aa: CASSFTGENQPQHF
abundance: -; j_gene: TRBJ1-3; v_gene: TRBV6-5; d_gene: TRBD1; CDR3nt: TGTGCCAGCAGCCTAGACAGGGGCTCTGGAAACACCATATATTTT; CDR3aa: CASSLDRGSGNTIYF
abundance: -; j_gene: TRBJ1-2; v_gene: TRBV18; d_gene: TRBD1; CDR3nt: TGTGCCAGCCGGACTGCAGGGGGCGATGGGGGCTACACCTTC; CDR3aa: CASRTAGGDGGYTF
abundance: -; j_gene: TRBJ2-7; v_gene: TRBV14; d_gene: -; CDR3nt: TGTGCCAGCAGCCAAGAGGGAGGAGGTTACCGGGAGCAGTACTTC; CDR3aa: CASSQEGGGYREQYF
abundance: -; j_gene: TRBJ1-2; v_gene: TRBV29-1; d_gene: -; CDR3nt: TGCAGCGTTTTGCAGACTAACTATGGCTACACCTTC; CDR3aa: CSVLQTNYGYTF
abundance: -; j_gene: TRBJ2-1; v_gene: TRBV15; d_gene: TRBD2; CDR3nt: TGTGCCACCAGCGGGGAGGCTAGCGGGAGTAATGAGCAGTTCTTC; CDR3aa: CATSGEASGSNEQFF
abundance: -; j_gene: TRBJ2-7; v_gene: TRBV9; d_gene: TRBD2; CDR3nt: TGTGCCAGCAGCGTCGAGGGGTCTAGCGGTATGACCTACGAGCAGTACTTC; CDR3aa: CASSVEGSSGMTYEQYF
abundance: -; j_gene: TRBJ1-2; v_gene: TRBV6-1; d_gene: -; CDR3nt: TGTGCCAGCAGTGAAGAAAGAGGGAACTATGGCTACACCTTC; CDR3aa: CASSEERGNYGYTF
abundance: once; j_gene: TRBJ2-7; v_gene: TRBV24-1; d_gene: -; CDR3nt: TGTGCCACCAGTGATGAGACACGATCCTACGAGCAGTACTTC; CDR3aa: CATSDETRSYEQYF
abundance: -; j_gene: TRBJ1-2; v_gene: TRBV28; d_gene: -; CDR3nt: TGTGCCAGCAGGACGACAGCCTATGGCTACACCTTC; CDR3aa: CASRTTAYGYTF
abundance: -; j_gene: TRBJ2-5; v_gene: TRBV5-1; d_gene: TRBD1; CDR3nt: TGCGCCAGCAGCCTGCAGGGGGCGGACCATTACCAAGAGACCCAGTACTTC; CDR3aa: CASSLQGADHYQETQYF
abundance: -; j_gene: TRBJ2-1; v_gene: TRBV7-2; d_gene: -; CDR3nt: TGTGCCAGCAGCTCCACCCGACCCCGGGTTGAGCAGTTCTTC; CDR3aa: CASSSTRPRVEQFF
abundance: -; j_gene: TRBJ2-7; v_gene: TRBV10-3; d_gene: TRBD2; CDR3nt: TGTGCCGTGGGACTAGCGGGAGGCCCAGACAGGGACGAGCAGTACTTC; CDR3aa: CAVGLAGGPDRDEQYF
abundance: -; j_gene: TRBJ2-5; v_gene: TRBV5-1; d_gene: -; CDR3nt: TGCGCCAGCAGCTATTCTAGAGGCGAAGAGACCCAGTACTTC; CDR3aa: CASSYSRGEETQYF
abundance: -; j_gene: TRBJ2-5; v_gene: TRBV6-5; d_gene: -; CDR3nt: TGTGCCAGCAGTTACTCGAGGATTTCTGGTAAAGAGACCCAGTACTTC; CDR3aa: CASSYSRISGKETQYF
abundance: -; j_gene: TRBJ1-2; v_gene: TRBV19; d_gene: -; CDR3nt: TGTGCCAGTAGTACACAGGGCGGTGTTGGCTACACCTTC; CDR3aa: CASSTQGGVGYTF
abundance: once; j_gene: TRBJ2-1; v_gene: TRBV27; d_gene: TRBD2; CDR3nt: TGTGCCAGCAGGACCCTAGCGGGAGTTTACAATGAGCAGTTCTTC; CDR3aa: CASRTLAGVYNEQFF
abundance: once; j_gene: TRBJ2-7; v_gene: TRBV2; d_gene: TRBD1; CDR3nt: TGTGCCAGCAGTGCTGAGACAGGGGGATACTACGAGCAGTACTTC; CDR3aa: CASSAETGGYYEQYF